Below are 13 T cell receptor beta chains sequenced from a single sample in a study of cytomegalovirus exposure and HLA in healthy donors. With 60 Vbeta and 13 Jbeta primers, the PCR was carried out. Repertoires were generated with immunoSEQ multiplex PCR, while TCRdb's copy carries only in-frame clones and drops some. Here the sample table reports 60,000 or so clones. The sequenced sample was PBMCs. The receptors were sampled from a woman between 18 and 29 years old in good health and CMV-seronegative.

The rearrangement uses TRBV19 and TRBJ1-2, with 10 bases aligning to TRBD1. Unmatched junction bases numbered 12, after V lost 6 bases and J lost 5 bases. This CDR3 spans 16 amino acids. The germline V gene has CDR1 LNHDA and CDR2 SQIVND (reference sequence). CDR3 in DNA: TGTGCCAGTAGCTTATTCTGGGGACAGGGGTATTATGGCTACACCTTC. This gives the protein CASSLFWGQGYYGYTF.

V gene TRBV7-2 combines with J gene TRBJ2-7, with D maybe TRBD1 (6 bases). The germline CDR1 and CDR2 sequences are SGHTA and FQGNSA. This CDR3 region has 15 residues. V dropped 4 bases and J dropped 3 bases, with 16 bases sitting between them. As DNA, the CDR3 is TGTGCCAGCAGCTCCAGTAGGGGGTTCGACTACGAGCAGTACTTC. It translates to CASSSSRGFDYEQYF.

This chain uses TRBV13 with TRBJ1-4, with 7 bases identical to TRBD1. The ends lost 2 bases at V and 10 bases at J; junction bases unmatched: 10. In germline, CDR1 is PRHDT, CDR2 FYEKMQ (reference sequence). This CDR3 contains 15 residues. As DNA, the CDR3 is TGTGCCAGCAGCTTATTTACCGACAGGGCGGGAAAACTGTTTTTT. Protein: CASSLFTDRAGKLFF. Full variable domain (outside the CDR3, taken from reference TRBV13 and TRBJ1-4): AAGVIQSPRHLIKEKRETATLKCYPIPRHDTVYWYQQGPGQDPQFLISFYEKMQSDKGSIPDRFSAQQFSDYHSELNMSSLELGDSALYFCASSLFTDRAGKLFFGSGTQLSVL.

CDR3 sequence: CATIGTGNGYTF. The CDR3, as DNA: TGTGCCACCATCGGGACAGGGAATGGCTACACCTTC. The gene calls are TRBV19 and TRBJ1-2; the match to TRBD1 covers 9 bases. The ends lost 10 bases at V and 6 bases at J; junction bases unmatched: 6. The germline gives CDR1 LNHDA, CDR2 SQIVND (reference sequence). This CDR3 is 12 amino acids long. Drawing the rest from reference TRBV19 and TRBJ1-2, the complete variable domain is DGGITQSPKYLFRKEGQNVTLSCEQNLNHDAMYWYRQDPGQGLRLIYYSQIVNDFQKGDIAEGYSVSREKKESFPLTVTSAQKNPTAFYLCATIGTGNGYTFGSGTRLTVV.

The rearrangement uses TRBV6-6 and TRBJ1-2; D gene uncertain. V dropped 6 bases and J dropped 5 bases, with 10 bases sitting between them. The CDR3 is made up of 12 amino acids. CDR1 is MNHNY and CDR2 is SVGAGI in the germline V gene (reference sequence). CDR3 sequence: CASSPRGYGYTF. Written as DNA, the CDR3 is TGTGCCAGCAGCCCTAGAGGGTATGGCTACACCTTC.

This rearrangement joins TRBV28 to TRBJ2-5; 10 bases fit TRBD1. The ends lost 8 bases at V and 4 bases at J; junction bases unmatched: 10. The germline V gene has CDR1 MDHEN and CDR2 SYDVKM. The CDR3 extends over 15 amino acids. In nucleotides, the CDR3 is TGTGCCAGCTCTATGACAGGGGGCGTAGGAGAGACCCAGTACTTC. Its translation is CASSMTGGVGETQYF.

Of note for this clone: One end of the junction does not line up with germline, which may come from a read error. V usage is TRBV15 and J usage is TRBJ2-7; 11 bases line up with TRBD2. CDR3 length: 15 residues. The germline CDR1 and CDR2 sequences are LNHNV and YYDKDF (reference sequence). CDR3 coding DNA: TGTGCCACCACCAGAGATGCGACTAGCGGGAACGAGCAGTACTTC. Translating gives CATTRDATSGNEQYF.

The chain joins TRBV18 to TRBJ2-3; D uncertain. V was pared by 1 base and J by 0 bases, with 11 bases between. The CDR3 is 16 residues long. Germline CDR1 reads KGHSH; CDR2 reads LQKENI. The CDR3 bases are TGTGCCAGCTCACCACGAGTCTCCGCTAGCACAGATACGCAGTATTTT. Its protein is CASSPRVSASTDTQYF.

The V gene is TRBV6-6, the J gene TRBJ1-2; TRBD1 might be the D (6 bases). This CDR3 region has 15 residues. CDR1 is MNHNY, CDR2 SVGAGI, per germline (reference sequence). V gave up 5 bases and J gave up 8 bases, with 21 bases separating them. CDR3 coding DNA: TGTGCCAGCAGTCAGAACCCCCGGACAGCAGTGGGCTACACCTTC. Residues: CASSQNPRTAVGYTF.

V and J are TRBV5-1 and TRBJ2-3; 15 positions agree with TRBD2. Germline lookup yields CDR1 SGHRS and CDR2 YFSETQ. The ends lost 4 bases at V and 1 base at J; junction bases unmatched: 4. The CDR3 has 17 amino acids. CDR3 coding DNA: TGCGCCAGCAGCCGGGGACTAGCGGGAGGAGGCACAGATACGCAGTATTTT. It encodes CASSRGLAGGGTDTQYF.

The CDR3 sequence is CAWKRDSGTNEQFF. CDR3 DNA: TGTGCCTGGAAACGGGATAGCGGGACCAATGAGCAGTTCTTC. This chain connects TRBV30 to TRBJ2-1, with 8 bases aligning to TRBD2. The germline V gene encodes CDR1 GTSNPN and CDR2 SVGIG (reference sequence). This CDR3 is built from 14 residues. V lost 4 bases to trimming and J lost 6 bases; unmatched junction nucleotides: 8. The variable domain in full, completed from reference TRBV30 and TRBJ2-1, reads SQTIHQWPATLVQPVGSPLSLECTVEGTSNPNLYWYRQAAGRGLQLLFYSVGIGQISSEVPQNLSASRPQDRQFILSSKKLLLSDSGFYLCAWKRDSGTNEQFFGPGTRLTVL.

The gene calls are TRBV10-3 and TRBJ2-1; possibly TRBD1 for D (6 bases). This CDR3 has 16 residues. CDR1 is ENHRY, CDR2 SYGVKD, per germline. The V and J ends lost 2 bases and 5 bases respectively, with 16 bases between them. The CDR3 bases are TGTGCCATCAGTGAGGCCCAACAGGGTTTGGACAATGAGCAGTTCTTC. Its protein product is CAISEAQQGLDNEQFF.

The J gene is TRBJ1-2, the V gene TRBV6-5; the match to TRBD1 covers 7 bases. The CDR3 sequence is 14 residues long. The junction had 7 bases not matched to a gene; V was cut back by 6 bases and J by 3 bases. Looked up from germline, CDR1 is MNHEY and CDR2 is SVGAGI. The CDR3 DNA sequence: TGTGCCAGCAGCCCACAGGGGTGGGACTATGGCTACACCTTC. Translating gives CASSPQGWDYGYTF.